A few counts support the clone carrying this T cell receptor beta chain. The antigen remains undetermined. Since all of the isolated RNA was reverse transcribed, expressed TCRB transcripts were what got sequenced. Assay: immunoSEQ multiplex PCR; the TCRdb copy retains only in-frame clones and omits some. The data hold roughly 400,000 clones, with 8.5% to 10% observed a single time. CDR1 and CDR2 from the germline V gene are SQVTM and ANQGSEA. The CDR3 spans 15 residues. With 6 bases clipped from V and 8 bases from J, the junction kept 15 bases outside the gene matches. These data originate in a study of beta chain features in type 1 diabetes. Study-level results: When Type 1 diabetes patients were examined, their TCRB CDR3s proved moderately but significantly shorter in all four CD4+ subsets.

The chain links TRBV29-1 to TRBJ1-2, with TRBD1 identical over 10 bases. The sequence came from a man aged 30 to 39 with type 1 diabetes. Material for sequencing was central memory CD4+ T cells from blood. Here the CDR3 reads CSVTGTGANRGGYTF. CDR3 in DNA: TGCAGCGTCACCGGGACAGGGGCCAATCGTGGAGGCTACACCTTC.